The 30 T cell receptor beta chains presented below share a single source sample, sequenced in a study of T cells after yellow fever vaccination. TCRdb re-analysed the 5' RACE reads in MiXCR, keeping a single row per CDR3 protein. The table shows about 300,000 distinct CDR3 sequences, with about 6.9% occurring only once. The sample in question was PBMCs, obtained about 41 days after the first yellow fever vaccination. The receptors derive from a man younger than 35 who received the YFV17D yellow fever vaccine.

This chain connects TRBV7-3 to TRBJ2-2; D might be TRBD2 (5 bases). Germline CDR1 SGHTA, CDR2 FQGTGA. V gave up 8 bases and J gave up 4 bases, with 11 bases separating them. The CDR3 has 13 amino acids. This CDR3 reads CASGRGPTGELFF. As DNA, the CDR3 is TGTGCCAGCGGCCGAGGGCCCACCGGGGAGCTGTTTTTT.

The chain joins TRBV5-4 to TRBJ2-1; 8 bases map to TRBD1. There are 15 residues in the CDR3. Unmatched junction bases numbered 10, after V lost 3 bases and J lost 8 bases. Germline V gene sequence: CDR1 SGHNT, CDR2 YYREEE (reference sequence). The DNA for the CDR3 is TGTGCCAGCAGCTACTCGACAGGGGCGATCGATGAGCAGTTCTTC. The encoded protein is CASSYSTGAIDEQFF.

This clonotype was seen ten or more times. The chain combines TRBV12-3 or TRBV12-4 with TRBJ2-1, with 9 bases that match TRBD2. The length of the CDR3 is 14 residues. V trimming: 4 bases; J trimming: 12 bases; junction bases outside the gene matches: 10. CDR3 in amino acids: CASSSSGVGFGQFF. The DNA for the CDR3 is TGTGCCAGCAGTTCTAGCGGGGTGGGCTTCGGGCAGTTCTTC.

The chain has TRBV5-1 and TRBJ2-3, with D perhaps TRBD1 or TRBD2 (5 bases each). This CDR3 is 13 amino acids long. The ends were cut back, 6 bases at V and 4 bases at J, with 12 bases in the middle. The germline V gene encodes CDR1 SGHRS and CDR2 YFSETQ. The CDR3 loop reads CASTPRGPDTQYF. DNA of the CDR3: TGCGCCAGCACACCTCGGGGCCCAGATACGCAGTATTTT. Drawing the rest from reference TRBV5-1 and TRBJ2-3, the complete variable domain is KAGVTQTPRYLIKTRGQQVTLSCSPISGHRSVSWYQQTPGQGLQFLFEYFSETQRNKGNFPGRFSGRQFSNSRSEMNVSTLELGDSALYLCASTPRGPDTQYFGPGTRLTVL.

This clonotype has ten or more counts. V gene TRBV5-4 combines with J gene TRBJ2-2; no definite D call. V was shortened by 0 bases and J by 3 bases, with 9 bases between the two germline ends. Germline values: CDR1 SGHNT, CDR2 YYREEE (reference sequence). The CDR3 is made up of 15 amino acids. In nucleotides, the CDR3 is TGTGCCAGCAGCTTGGCTGGTCGGGACACCGGGGAGCTGTTTTTT. Its translation: CASSLAGRDTGELFF. The whole variable domain, filled in from reference TRBV5-4 and TRBJ2-2, reads ETGVTQSPTHLIKTRGQQVTLRCSSQSGHNTVSWYQQALGQGPQFIFQYYREEENGRGNFPPRFSGLQFPNYSSELNVNALELDDSALYLCASSLAGRDTGELFFGEGSRLTVL.

This clonotype was seen ten or more times. This chain links TRBV4-1 with TRBJ2-4, with D unclear. V lost 2 bases, J lost 11 bases, and 16 bases lay in between. There are 14 residues in the CDR3. CDR1 is MGHRA, CDR2 YSYEKL, per germline. This CDR3 reads CASSQPVVARVQYF. Here the CDR3 DNA reads TGCGCCAGCAGCCAACCGGTAGTTGCACGAGTTCAGTACTTC.

There are a few counts of this clonotype. V and J are TRBV10-1 and TRBJ2-2; D not certain. Germline-derived CDR1 and CDR2 are WNHNN and SYGVQD (reference sequence). CDR3 size: 15 residues. The V end was cut by 3 bases, the J end by 2 bases, with 10 bases between. The CDR3 is CASSDRRSNTGELFF. CDR3 in DNA: TGCGCCAGCAGTGACCGCAGATCTAACACCGGGGAGCTGTTTTTT.

Ten or more counts support this clonotype. J is TRBJ2-7 and V is TRBV5-1; D gene ambiguous. Trimming shortened V by 2 bases and J by 7 bases, and 13 bases separated the two germline ends. The CDR3 is 13 amino acids. Per the germline V gene, CDR1 is SGHRS and CDR2 is YFSETQ. CDR3 bases: TGCGCCAGCAGCTTAGCCCGATTGGAGGAGCAGTACTTC. Amino acids: CASSLARLEEQYF.

This clonotype was counted between two and nine times. V is TRBV6-5 and J is TRBJ2-1; D perhaps matches TRBD1 (6 bases). This CDR3 spans 14 amino acids. Per the germline V gene, CDR1 is MNHEY and CDR2 is SVGAGI. Trimming stripped 1 base from V and 7 bases from J, with 11 bases between. CDR3 DNA sequence: TGTGCCAGCAGTTACTTTACAGGGCCAAATGAGCAGTTCTTC. Its translation: CASSYFTGPNEQFF.

The genes are TRBV6-2 or TRBV6-3 and TRBJ1-5; 7 bases map to TRBD1. The V gene's germline CDR1 is MNHEY and CDR2 SVGEGT. V dropped 6 bases and J dropped 6; count of bases not matched to a gene: 11. This CDR3 region has 15 residues. CDR3 coding DNA: TGTGCCAGCAGGGGGAGGGGGCCAGGGGCTCAGCCCCAGCATTTT. It specifies CASRGRGPGAQPQHF.

The chain joins TRBV4-3 to TRBJ2-1, with D unclear. There are 12 residues in the CDR3. Between the trimmed V and J ends, which lost 1 base and 7 bases, there was a span of 5 bases. Germline assignment: CDR1 LGHNA and CDR2 YSLEER. CDR3 residues: CASSQVGNEQFF. CDR3 sequence (DNA): TGCGCCAGCAGCCAAGTTGGGAATGAGCAGTTCTTC.

This clonotype showed up many times. This chain joins TRBV6-6 and TRBJ2-3; D is undetermined. From germline, CDR1 is MNHNY and CDR2 SVGAGI (reference sequence). V shed 5 bases and J shed 4 bases, with 10 bases lying between them. The CDR3 consists of 13 residues. CDR3 loop: CASSLGSPDTQYF. In DNA, the CDR3 is TGTGCCAGCAGTCTGGGCAGCCCAGATACGCAGTATTTT.

A few counts support this clonotype. An end of the junction differs from the germline gene, which may be a read error. The J gene is TRBJ1-4, the V gene TRBV20-1; 7 bases agree with TRBD1. This CDR3 has 15 residues. The germline gives CDR1 DFQATT, CDR2 SNEGSKA (reference sequence). In nucleotides, the CDR3 is TGCAGTGCCAGAGGGCTTAGGGGGCGGGATGAAAAACTGTTTTTT. This gives the protein CSARGLRGRDEKLFF.

This clonotype was observed a handful of times. The V and J genes are TRBV23-1 and TRBJ1-5, with D perhaps matching TRBD1 (5 bases). TRBV23-1 is reported as an ORF; its role is uncertain. V was clipped by 3 bases and J by 3 bases, with 21 bases between them. The CDR3 is 18 residues long. Here the CDR3 reads CASSHHGASFPFNQPQHF. The CDR3 DNA reads TGCGCCAGCAGTCATCACGGGGCCTCATTTCCCTTCAATCAGCCCCAGCATTTT.

This clonotype has ten or more counts. In nucleotides, the CDR3 is TGTGCCAGCAGCGCAGAGGGTGGCGGCACTGAAGCTTTCTTT. Translated, it gives CASSAEGGGTEAFF. The rearrangement uses TRBV9 and TRBJ1-1; D not resolved. The CDR3 runs to 14 residues. Germline V gene data show CDR1 as SGDLS and CDR2 as YYNGEE. V lost 3 bases and J lost 4, with 13 bases in between. The entire variable domain, with the rest obtained from reference TRBV9 and TRBJ1-1, is as follows: DSGVTQTPKHLITATGQRVTLRCSPRSGDLSVYWYQQSLDQGLQFLIQYYNGEERAKGNILERFSAQQFPDLHSELNLSSLELGDSALYFCASSAEGGGTEAFFGQGTRLTVV.

This clonotype was observed a handful of times. The chain employs TRBV28 and TRBJ2-1, with D possibly TRBD2 on 5 matching bases. Trimming removed 6 bases from V and 5 bases from J, with 11 bases in between. CDR1 is MDHEN, CDR2 SYDVKM, per germline. This CDR3 spans 13 amino acids. In DNA, the CDR3 is TGTGCCAGCAGCGGGGTCCGGGACAATGAGCAGTTCTTC. It specifies CASSGVRDNEQFF. Full variable domain (missing parts from reference TRBV28 and TRBJ2-1): DVKVTQSSRYLVKRTGEKVFLECVQDMDHENMFWYRQDPGLGLRLIYFSYDVKMKEKGDIPEGYSVSREKKERFSLILESASTNQTSMYLCASSGVRDNEQFFGPGTRLTVL.

This clonotype has at least ten counts. The V call is TRBV4-3, the J call TRBJ2-5; D remains unclear. This CDR3 has 14 residues. The V gene lost 0 bases and the J gene lost 5 bases, with 10 bases spanning the gap. The germline V gene has CDR1 LGHNA and CDR2 YSLEER. The CDR3 region is CASSQDRLHETQYF. As DNA, the CDR3 is TGCGCCAGCAGCCAAGACCGGCTGCACGAGACCCAGTACTTC.

J is TRBJ2-3 and V is TRBV4-3; TRBD2 agrees at 7 bases. The ends lost 1 base at V and 3 bases at J; junction bases unmatched: 7. This CDR3 region has 16 residues. Germline loops: CDR1 LGHNA, CDR2 YSLEER. In nucleotides, the CDR3 is TGCGCCAGCAGCCAAGGGGCCGGACTAGGAACAGATACGCAGTATTTT. It specifies CASSQGAGLGTDTQYF.

This clonotype has just a few counts. The gene calls are TRBV27 and TRBJ1-6, with 11 nucleotides matching TRBD1. This CDR3 is built from 15 residues. Germline V gives CDR1 MNHEY, CDR2 SMNVEV (reference sequence). J was trimmed by 7 bases and V by 5 bases; bases with no gene match: 4. CDR3 coding DNA: TGTGCCAGCAGTACATGGACAGGGGGCAATTCACCCCTCCACTTT. This codes for CASSTWTGGNSPLHF.

This clonotype was seen a handful of times. The genes are TRBV7-2 and TRBJ2-1; 7 bases line up with TRBD2. Germline values: CDR1 SGHTA, CDR2 FQGNSA. This CDR3 spans 15 amino acids. V lost 2 bases, J lost 4 bases, and 5 bases stayed unmatched. CDR3 bases: TGTGCCAGCAGCTTAAGCCTAGCGGTTTACAATGAGCAGTTCTTC. It yields the protein CASSLSLAVYNEQFF.

The chain employs TRBV5-6 and TRBJ1-5, with no clear D. The ends were cut back, 6 bases at V and 3 bases at J, with 13 bases in the middle. Germline CDR1 and CDR2: SGHDT and YYEEEE. The CDR3 consists of 14 residues. CDR3 nucleotides: TGTGCCAGCATCTTTAGTACAAACAATCAGCCCCAGCATTTT. Amino acids: CASIFSTNNQPQHF.

This clonotype was observed a handful of times. V usage is TRBV5-6 and J usage is TRBJ1-4, with no clear D. Germline-derived CDR1 and CDR2 are SGHDT and YYEEEE. This CDR3 spans 13 amino acids. V lost 3 bases to trimming and J lost 4 bases, with 7 bases between them. The CDR3 here is CASSSDHNEKLFF. The CDR3 DNA is TGTGCCAGCAGCTCGGACCATAATGAAAAACTGTTTTTT. Drawing the rest from reference TRBV5-6 and TRBJ1-4, the complete variable domain is DAGVTQSPTHLIKTRGQQVTLRCSPKSGHDTVSWYQQALGQGPQFIFQYYEEEERQRGNFPDRFSGHQFPNYSSELNVNALLLGDSALYLCASSSDHNEKLFFGSGTQLSVL.

There are a few counts of this clonotype. This rearrangement joins TRBV15 to TRBJ2-5; D is unresolved. The CDR3 loop spans 12 amino acids. Deletions cut 6 bases from V and 2 bases from J, with 7 bases between. Germline V gene data show CDR1 as LNHNV and CDR2 as YYDKDF (reference sequence). The CDR3 DNA follows: TGTGCCACCAGAGACTCTCAAGAGACCCAGTACTTC. This gives the protein CATRDSQETQYF.

The chain is built from TRBV20-1 and TRBJ1-1; D may be TRBD1 (5 bases). From germline, CDR1 is DFQATT and CDR2 SNEGSKA (reference sequence). The ends were cut back, 1 base at V and 3 bases at J, with 12 bases in the middle. The CDR3 contains 14 residues. The CDR3 spells CSARAGGGYTEAFF. The CDR3 DNA reads as TGCAGTGCTAGAGCGGGGGGAGGGTACACTGAAGCTTTCTTT.

The chain combines TRBV19 with TRBJ2-5; TRBD1 or TRBD2 may be the D gene (5 bases each). There are 13 residues in the CDR3. CDR1 LNHDA and CDR2 SQIVND come from the germline V gene (reference sequence). Trimming took off 7 bases at V and 5 bases at J, with 14 bases between the two ends. The CDR3 coding sequence is TGTGCCAGTACCTCGTCGGGGCTGGAGACCCAGTACTTC. Translated, it gives CASTSSGLETQYF. Combining the CDR3 with reference TRBV19 and TRBJ2-5 gives the whole variable domain DGGITQSPKYLFRKEGQNVTLSCEQNLNHDAMYWYRQDPGQGLRLIYYSQIVNDFQKGDIAEGYSVSREKKESFPLTVTSAQKNPTAFYLCASTSSGLETQYFGPGTRLLVL.

This chain joins TRBV20-1 and TRBJ2-7; weak D call: TRBD1 (6 bases). The CDR3 loop spans 15 amino acids. V lost 1 base, J lost 2 bases, and 15 bases lay in between. Germline CDR1 is DFQATT and CDR2 is SNEGSKA (reference sequence). CDR3 coding DNA: TGCAGTGCTAGAGCTCCAAGACAGGCCACCTACGAGCAGTACTTC. Translation: CSARAPRQATYEQYF.

The V gene is TRBV20-1, the J gene TRBJ2-1; TRBD2 might be the D (6 bases). This CDR3 is 12 amino acids long. Trimming left V 8 bases short and J 4 bases short, with 12 bases between. Germline V lookup: CDR1 DFQATT, CDR2 SNEGSKA (reference sequence). This chain's CDR3 is CSSYREYNEQFF. CDR3 nucleotides: TGCAGTAGTTATCGGGAGTACAATGAGCAGTTCTTC.

In its sample, this clonotype was seen many times. Compared with germline, one end of the junction differs, possibly owing to a read error. The rearrangement links TRBV5-1 to TRBJ2-5, with D tentatively TRBD2 (6 bases). The CDR3 runs 13 residues. Looked up from germline, CDR1 is SGHRS and CDR2 is YFSETQ. As DNA, the CDR3 is TGTGCCAGCAGTTTAAGCGGGCAAGAGACCCAGTACTTC. As protein: CASSLSGQETQYF.

This clonotype was recorded a few times. V usage is TRBV7-2 and J usage is TRBJ1-2, with D uncertain. CDR1 and CDR2 (germline): SGHTA, FQGNSA. The CDR3 length is 11 residues. Trimming took 5 bases from V and 8 from J, leaving 9 bases between them. CDR3 region: CASSITVGYTF. CDR3 coding DNA: TGTGCCAGCAGCATTACCGTAGGCTACACCTTC. The whole variable domain, filled in from reference TRBV7-2 and TRBJ1-2, reads GAGVSQSPSNKVTEKGKDVELRCDPISGHTALYWYRQSLGQGLEFLIYFQGNSAPDKSGLPSDRFSAERTGGSVSTLTIQRTQQEDSAVYLCASSITVGYTFGSGTRLTVV.

This clonotype was seen more than once but under ten times. The genes are TRBV20-1 and TRBJ2-7; the D is unclear. Germline CDR1 is DFQATT and CDR2 is SNEGSKA (reference sequence). V lost 3 bases to trimming and J lost 4 bases, with 16 bases between them. The CDR3 contains 14 residues. CDR3 DNA sequence: TGCAGTGCTAGTCAGGTTAACCTCCATTACGAGCAGTACGTC. This translates into CSASQVNLHYEQYV.